These 27 T cell receptor beta chains were all obtained from the same sample, sequenced in a study of shared clonotypes between healthy human individuals. TCRdb's copy holds only in-frame clones and misses some; the assay was immunoSEQ multiplex PCR. The sample lists some 1 million clones; around 74% were seen once. Material: memory CD4+ T cells sorted from blood. Subset of the sample: CD45RA-negative fraction. These receptors all stem from a man aged 18 to 30 in good health.

In this sample, this clone turned up a few times. The gene calls are TRBV30 and TRBJ2-2, with TRBD1 as a possible D gene (5 bases). With 0 bases removed from V and 6 bases from J, the gap between germline ends came to 5 bases. The CDR3 length is 12 residues. Germline CDR1 GTSNPN, CDR2 SVGIG (reference sequence). CDR3 sequence reads: CAWSVRAGELFF. CDR3 nucleotides: TGTGCCTGGAGTGTCAGGGCCGGGGAGCTGTTTTTT. Looking up the rest from reference TRBV30 and TRBJ2-2 gives the full variable domain: SQTIHQWPATLVQPVGSPLSLECTVEGTSNPNLYWYRQAAGRGLQLLFYSVGIGQISSEVPQNLSASRPQDRQFILSSKKLLLSDSGFYLCAWSVRAGELFFGEGSRLTVL.

The chain is built from TRBV30 and TRBJ2-7; the D gene is possibly TRBD1 (5 bases). This CDR3 region has 13 residues. Per the germline V gene, CDR1 is GTSNPN and CDR2 is SVGIG (reference sequence). Trimming removed 4 bases at V and 4 bases at J, with 14 bases between. CDR3: CAWKPGKGYEQYF. DNA of the CDR3: TGTGCCTGGAAGCCAGGGAAAGGATACGAGCAGTACTTC.

J is TRBJ2-4 and V is TRBV5-5; TRBD1 is a possible D gene (6 bases). Germline CDR1 SGHKS, CDR2 YYEKEE (reference sequence). The V gene lost 3 bases and the J gene lost 8 bases, with 15 bases spanning the gap. The CDR3 has 14 amino acids. The DNA for the CDR3 is TGTGCCAGCAGCTCGACACAGGGTCCGGACATTCAGTACTTC. It codes for CASSSTQGPDIQYF.

This chain uses TRBV2 with TRBJ1-2, with 7 nucleotides matching TRBD1. CDR1 is SNHLY, CDR2 FYNNEI, per germline. V lost 10 bases, J lost 2 bases, and 7 bases stayed unmatched. The CDR3 is 13 residues long. The chain's CDR3 is CANSGTENYGYTF. In DNA form, the CDR3 reads TGTGCCAACTCCGGGACAGAGAACTATGGCTACACCTTC.

This clone was seen more than once but under ten times. The chain has TRBV2 and TRBJ2-3; D is unresolved. The CDR3 runs 15 residues. Per germline, CDR1 SNHLY and CDR2 FYNNEI. The germline V and J ends were trimmed by 6 bases and 3 bases, with 16 bases remaining between them. In DNA form, the CDR3 reads TGTGCCAGCAGCTTGAGCCAAGGGCGGACAGATACGCAGTATTTT. This gives the protein CASSLSQGRTDTQYF.

Details on this clone: The limits of the CDR3 on the DNA are not certain, so only TCRdb's listed CDR3 is given. V and J are TRBV10-3 and TRBJ2-5; TRBD2 reflects the table's D call only, with no check against the DNA. Including both end residues, the CDR3 is 15 amino acids long. Germline CDR1 is ENHRY and CDR2 is SYGVKD. CDR3 in amino acids: CAISDFRGKVETQYF.

This chain uses TRBV7-9 with TRBJ1-5; 7 bases match TRBD1. The CDR3 length is 16 residues. Trimming removed 5 bases from V and 1 base from J; junction bases left unmatched: 8. The V gene's germline CDR1 is SEHNR and CDR2 FQNEAQ (reference sequence). CDR3: CASSQDRVGSNQPQHF. CDR3 DNA: TGTGCCAGCAGCCAAGACAGGGTAGGAAGCAATCAGCCCCAGCATTTT.

This chain connects TRBV7-2 to TRBJ2-5, with D uncertain. Germline V gives CDR1 SGHTA, CDR2 FQGNSA. The CDR3 has 16 residues. V lost 0 bases, J lost 2 bases, and 13 bases lay in between. Here the CDR3 DNA reads TGTGCCAGCAGCTTAGCGCTTGCAGGTCAACAAGAGACCCAGTACTTC. This codes for CASSLALAGQQETQYF.

The chain uses TRBV28 and TRBJ2-7, with D possibly TRBD2 on 5 matching bases. The germline gives CDR1 MDHEN, CDR2 SYDVKM. The CDR3 sequence is 14 residues long. Trimming took 4 bases from V and 3 from J, leaving 13 bases between them. In nucleotides, the CDR3 is TGTGCCAGCAGTTCACCCCAGAGGGTCTACGAGCAGTACTTC. It encodes CASSSPQRVYEQYF.

V gene TRBV10-3 combines with J gene TRBJ1-1, with TRBD1 identical over 7 bases. The CDR3 contains 14 residues. Germline trimming cut 3 bases from V and 5 bases from J; bases unmatched to any gene: 6. CDR1 and CDR2 (germline): ENHRY, SYGVKD. CDR3 protein: CAISDLQGRTEAFF. The CDR3 DNA reads as TGTGCCATCAGTGATTTACAGGGGCGAACTGAAGCTTTCTTT.

V gene TRBV2 combines with J gene TRBJ2-2; no reliable D call. Germline values: CDR1 SNHLY, CDR2 FYNNEI. Trimming took off 3 bases at V and 4 bases at J, with 9 bases between the two ends. The CDR3 runs 14 residues. The CDR3 DNA follows: TGTGCCAGCAGTGAGGTCTATGCCACCGGGGAGCTGTTTTTT. The encoded protein is CASSEVYATGELFF.

V is TRBV27 and J is TRBJ2-5; 7 bases agree with TRBD2. Germline V lookup: CDR1 MNHEY, CDR2 SMNVEV (reference sequence). This CDR3 comprises 15 residues. J lost 7 bases, V lost 0 bases, and 8 bases had no gene match. The CDR3 sequence: CASSLSGGGSGTQYF. CDR3 coding DNA: TGTGCCAGCAGTTTATCGGGCGGGGGTAGCGGGACCCAGTACTTC.

The V and J genes are TRBV4-2 and TRBJ2-3, with D tentatively TRBD2 (6 bases). The CDR3 totals 16 residues. The germline V gene encodes CDR1 LGHNA and CDR2 YNFKEQ. V dropped 3 bases and J dropped 1 base, with 14 bases sitting between them. In nucleotides, the CDR3 is TGTGCCAGCAGCCAGAGGGCGGGGTCTGGCACAGATACGCAGTATTTT. It specifies CASSQRAGSGTDTQYF.

The chain joins TRBV7-9 to TRBJ1-4; 8 nucleotides line up with TRBD1. The CDR3 runs 16 residues. Germline V CDR1 and CDR2: SEHNR, FQNEAQ (reference sequence). After removal of 6 bases from V and 7 bases from J, the junction contained 13 bases not matched to a gene. CDR3 in DNA: TGTGCCAGCAGTTTCCAGGGGGCTCCGGGAGGTGAAAAACTGTTTTTT. Translating gives CASSFQGAPGGEKLFF.

The rearrangement links TRBV19 to TRBJ1-1, with D perhaps matching TRBD1 (6 bases). Trimming pared 5 bases from V and 7 bases from J, leaving 14 bases between. CDR1 LNHDA and CDR2 SQIVND come from the germline V gene (reference sequence). CDR3 length: 13 residues. The CDR3 region has the DNA TGTGCCAGTAGTGAACAGGGTGGGGTTGAAGCTTTCTTT. The encoded protein is CASSEQGGVEAFF.

A word on this clone: Germline and junction disagree at one end, which may indicate a read error. This chain links TRBV2 with TRBJ1-1, with a weak D call TRBD1 (6 bases). Germline CDR1 reads SNHLY; CDR2 reads FYNNEI. The CDR3 sequence is 12 residues long. The CDR3 DNA reads as TGTGCCAGCAGGGAAGGGGGCACTGAAGCTTTCTTT. This codes for CASREGGTEAFF. The variable domain in full, completed from reference TRBV2 and TRBJ1-1, reads EPEVTQTPSHQVTQMGQEVILRCVPISNHLYFYWYRQILGQKVEFLVSFYNNEISEKSEIFDDQFSVERPDGSNFTLKIRSTKLEDSAMYFCASREGGTEAFFGQGTRLTVV.

The V call is TRBV7-2, the J call TRBJ1-3, with D unclear. Germline V lookup: CDR1 SGHTA, CDR2 FQGNSA. The ends were cut back, 5 bases at V and 0 bases at J, with 8 bases in the middle. This CDR3 spans 14 amino acids. The CDR3 DNA reads as TGTGCCAGCAGCGAACAAGCCTCTGGAAACACCATATATTTT. This translates into CASSEQASGNTIYF. The entire variable domain, with the rest obtained from reference TRBV7-2 and TRBJ1-3, is as follows: GAGVSQSPSNKVTEKGKDVELRCDPISGHTALYWYRQSLGQGLEFLIYFQGNSAPDKSGLPSDRFSAERTGGSVSTLTIQRTQQEDSAVYLCASSEQASGNTIYFGEGSWLTVV.

This clone was detected only a few times. DNA of the CDR3: TGTGCCAGCAGTGATGAGGCCGGTAACTATGGCTACACCTTC. It codes for CASSDEAGNYGYTF. The chain uses TRBV2 and TRBJ1-2, with D unresolved. V lost 3 bases and J lost 1, with 9 bases in between. This CDR3 comprises 14 residues. CDR1 and CDR2 from the germline V gene are SNHLY and FYNNEI.

The chain uses TRBV6-1 and TRBJ1-2; 10 nucleotides match TRBD1. With 8 bases clipped from V and 6 bases from J, the junction kept 6 bases outside the gene matches. CDR3 length equals 13 residues. From germline, CDR1 is MNHNS and CDR2 SASEGT. In nucleotides, the CDR3 is TGTGCCAGCGCCGACAGGGGGCGCGATGGCTACACCTTC. Protein: CASADRGRDGYTF.

V gene TRBV6-5 combines with J gene TRBJ1-4; 9 bases fit TRBD1. J gave up 11 bases and V 6 bases, and 4 bases lay outside the gene matches. The CDR3 runs 12 residues. The germline CDR1 and CDR2 sequences are MNHEY and SVGAGI. CDR3 region: CASRTGGSKLFF. The CDR3 DNA is TGTGCCAGCAGAACAGGGGGCTCTAAACTGTTTTTT.

The V and J genes are TRBV5-6 and TRBJ1-6; D is unresolved. CDR1 is SGHDT and CDR2 is YYEEEE in the germline V gene. V was shortened by 3 bases and J by 2 bases, with 12 bases between the two germline ends. The CDR3 is 16 residues long. DNA of the CDR3: TGTGCCAGCAGCTCCGGTCGAGGCACCTATAATTCACCCCTCCACTTT. This gives the protein CASSSGRGTYNSPLHF.

V usage is TRBV7-9 and J usage is TRBJ2-7; a possible D gene is TRBD2 (5 bases). The ends were cut back, 1 base at V and 5 bases at J, with 6 bases in the middle. This CDR3 is 12 amino acids long. Germline CDR1 SEHNR, CDR2 FQNEAQ (reference sequence). The CDR3 bases are TGTGCCAGCAGCTTAGTCGGGAACGAGCAGTACTTC. Translation gives CASSLVGNEQYF.

V gene TRBV6-4 combines with J gene TRBJ1-1, with D unclear. The V end lost 1 base, the J end lost 2 bases, and 20 bases lay between the germline ends. The CDR3 consists of 18 residues. Germline V gene sequence: CDR1 MRHNA, CDR2 SNTAGT. The CDR3 protein is CASSDCLGRFITNTEAFF. CDR3 nucleotide sequence: TGTGCCAGCAGTGACTGTCTCGGCAGGTTTATAACAAACACTGAAGCTTTCTTT.

The chain employs TRBV30 and TRBJ1-1; no firm D call. Trimming shortened V by 1 base and J by 3 bases, and 9 bases separated the two germline ends. The CDR3 covers 13 residues. From germline, CDR1 is GTSNPN and CDR2 SVGIG (reference sequence). The CDR3 loop reads CAWSGRVDTEAFF. The CDR3 region has the DNA TGTGCCTGGAGTGGGAGGGTTGACACTGAAGCTTTCTTT.

This chain connects TRBV29-1 to TRBJ2-1; TRBD1 might be the D (7 bases). Looked up from germline, CDR1 is SQVTM and CDR2 is ANQGSEA. CDR3 length: 16 residues. The ends were cut back, 1 base at V and 3 bases at J, with 16 bases in the middle. The CDR3 coding sequence is TGCAGCGTTGAAGGGTTCGGGCAGGGGGGCTACAATGAGCAGTTCTTC. Translation: CSVEGFGQGGYNEQFF.

The chain is built from TRBV5-1 and TRBJ1-2; D is uncertain. Germline CDR1 SGHRS, CDR2 YFSETQ. The CDR3 extends over 13 amino acids. V was trimmed by 0 bases and J by 8 bases, leaving 11 bases between them. CDR3: CASSLGQSGGYTF. Here the CDR3 DNA reads TGCGCCAGCAGCTTGGGGCAGTCCGGGGGCTACACCTTC.

This chain links TRBV9 with TRBJ2-2; D remains unclear. V gave up 4 bases and J gave up 3 bases, with 10 bases separating them. In germline, CDR1 is SGDLS, CDR2 YYNGEE. The CDR3 covers 14 residues. The CDR3 loop is CASSLRAYTGELFF. The CDR3 nucleotides read TGTGCCAGCAGCCTAAGGGCCTACACCGGGGAGCTGTTTTTT.